The present T cell receptor (beta chain) was sequenced within a study of CD8 T cells in ankylosing spondylitis. Study-wide results and caveats: CD8+ by phenotype, disease-linked clones were relatively rare in peripheral blood.

CDR1 is MDHEN and CDR2 is SYDVKM in the germline V gene. CDR3 length: 14 amino acids. Trimming cost V 3 bases and J 1 base, with 10 bases left between them. Each CDR3 protein is one row after TCRdb ran MiXCR on the 5' RACE reads. This table has more than 150,000 distinct CDR3 sequences, 18% appearing once. This clonotype was detected many times. Its specificity is unknown. Sequencing was performed on blood, either unsorted or a sorted T cell fraction (not recorded which). The V gene is TRBV28, the J gene TRBJ2-7; no definite D call. This TCR was recovered from a male donor under 30 with ankylosing spondylitis or in good health (not recorded which). The DNA of the CDR3 is TGTGCCAGCAGTTTGCGAGGATTTTCCTACGAGCAGTACTTC. It encodes CASSLRGFSYEQYF.